The 6 T cell receptor beta chains below all came from one sample that was sequenced in a study of blood T cell repertoires in COVID-19. Sequenced by immunoSEQ multiplex PCR; TCRdb stores in-frame clones only, minus some. The sample has roughly 130,000 clones; roughly four fifths are singletons. The source material was peripheral blood. Receptors originate from a woman aged 70-85 years with acute or convalescent COVID-19.

V gene TRBV30 combines with J gene TRBJ2-2; D is uncertain. The V end lost 2 bases, the J end lost 1 base, and 5 bases lay between the germline ends. This CDR3 spans 13 amino acids. CDR1 and CDR2 (germline): GTSNPN, SVGIG (reference sequence). CDR3 bases: TGTGCCTGGAGTCCACAGAACACCGGGGAGCTGTTTTTT. It codes for CAWSPQNTGELFF.

The chain couples TRBV2 to TRBJ2-2; the match to TRBD2 covers 12 bases. Germline V gives CDR1 SNHLY, CDR2 FYNNEI. This CDR3 has 15 amino acids. Unmatched junction bases numbered 3, after V lost 6 bases and J lost 4 bases. The CDR3 DNA follows: TGTGCCAGCAGGCCGGGACTAGCGGGCACCGGGGAGCTGTTTTTT. Its translation: CASRPGLAGTGELFF. Complete variable domain (other parts from reference TRBV2 and TRBJ2-2): EPEVTQTPSHQVTQMGQEVILRCVPISNHLYFYWYRQILGQKVEFLVSFYNNEISEKSEIFDDQFSVERPDGSNFTLKIRSTKLEDSAMYFCASRPGLAGTGELFFGEGSRLTVL.

The J gene is TRBJ1-1, the V gene TRBV7-2; TRBD1 agrees at 9 bases. Trimming at V came to 8 bases and at J to 6 bases, leaving 10 bases not matched to a gene. The CDR3 totals 14 residues. In germline, CDR1 is SGHTA, CDR2 FQGNSA. The CDR3 region is CASSLGQGMSEAFF. The DNA for the CDR3 is TGTGCCAGCTCCCTGGGACAGGGAATGTCTGAAGCTTTCTTT.

The chain employs TRBV7-8 and TRBJ1-2; D unresolved. This CDR3 has 12 residues. Per germline, CDR1 SGHVS and CDR2 FQNEAQ. Trimming removed 2 bases from V and 8 bases from J, with 9 bases in between. CDR3 DNA: TGTGCCAGCAGCTTATTATTCTACGGCTACACCTTC. It yields the protein CASSLLFYGYTF.

The chain has TRBV19 and TRBJ1-2; D not certain. The CDR3 loop spans 13 amino acids. V lost 8 bases and J lost 0, with 10 bases in between. Germline values: CDR1 LNHDA, CDR2 SQIVND (reference sequence). In nucleotides, the CDR3 is TGTGCCAGTGTGAGCTCCGCTAACTATGGCTACACCTTC. As protein: CASVSSANYGYTF.

The chain is built from TRBV11-2 and TRBJ1-1; D ambiguous. The V gene's germline CDR1 is SGHAT and CDR2 FQNNGV. Between the trimmed V and J ends, which lost 4 bases and 6 bases, there was a span of 15 bases. The CDR3 is 14 residues long. CDR3 nucleotides: TGTGCCAGCAGCTCCCCGGGATCGGGCGCTGAAGCTTTCTTT. Residues: CASSSPGSGAEAFF. Variable domain in full (rest from reference TRBV11-2 and TRBJ1-1): EAGVAQSPRYKIIEKRQSVAFWCNPISGHATLYWYQQILGQGPKLLIQFQNNGVVDDSQLPKDRFSAERLKGVDSTLKIQPAKLEDSAVYLCASSSPGSGAEAFFGQGTRLTVV.